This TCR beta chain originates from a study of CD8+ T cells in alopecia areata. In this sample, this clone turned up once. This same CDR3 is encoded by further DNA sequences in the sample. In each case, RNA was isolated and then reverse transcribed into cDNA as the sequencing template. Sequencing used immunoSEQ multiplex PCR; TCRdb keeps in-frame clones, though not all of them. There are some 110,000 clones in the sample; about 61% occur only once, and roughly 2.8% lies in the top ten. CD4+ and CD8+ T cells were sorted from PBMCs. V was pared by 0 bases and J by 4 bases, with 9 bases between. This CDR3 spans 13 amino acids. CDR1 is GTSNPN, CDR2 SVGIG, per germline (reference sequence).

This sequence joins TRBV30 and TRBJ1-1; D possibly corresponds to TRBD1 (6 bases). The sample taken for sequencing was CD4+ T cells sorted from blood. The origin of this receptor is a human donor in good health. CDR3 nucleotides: TGTGCCTGGAGTGTAGGGGGACGCACTGAAGCTTTCTTT. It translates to CAWSVGGRTEAFF.